These 20 T cell receptor beta chains originate from one sample sequenced in a study of cytomegalovirus exposure and HLA in healthy donors (dated by TCRdb to 2016 to 2017). Libraries were made using the immunoSEQ multiplex PCR assay. For the multiplex PCR, a mixture combining 60 forward primers for TCR Vbeta segments and 13 reverse primers for TCR Jbeta segments was used. The table comes from immuneACCESS by way of TCRdb, which keeps in-frame sequences with V and J called. Part of the clones is missing from these tables; in studies checked, under half for an unresolved V gene and the rest for unknown reasons. For this sample the table gives fewer than 250,000 clones, of which about 77% were detected only once. The ten largest clones represent approximately 5% of the sample. The sequenced material came from PBMCs. Receptors originate from a man aged 25 to 40 in good health and CMV-seropositive.

The chain couples TRBV5-1 to TRBJ1-4; D remains ambiguous. In germline, CDR1 is SGHRS, CDR2 YFSETQ. V dropped 4 bases and J dropped 10 bases, with 11 bases sitting between them. CDR3 length: 12 amino acids. The CDR3 DNA follows: TGCGCCAGCAGCCGAGAAGGAGGAAAACTGTTTTTT. This sequence encodes CASSREGGKLFF.

The J gene is TRBJ2-5, the V gene TRBV6-1, with D perhaps matching TRBD2 (5 bases). Germline CDR1 reads MNHNS; CDR2 reads SASEGT. This CDR3 region has 14 residues. Trimming left V 8 bases short and J 5 bases short, with 18 bases between. This CDR3 is CASLPGSEWETQYF. CDR3 nucleotide sequence: TGTGCCAGCCTCCCGGGATCAGAATGGGAGACCCAGTACTTC.

The CDR3 reads CASSQTRTGGTEAFF. CDR3 DNA: TGCGCCAGCAGCCAGACCCGGACAGGGGGCACTGAAGCTTTCTTT. V and J are TRBV4-3 and TRBJ1-1; 10 bases fit TRBD1. Germline trimming cut 3 bases from V and 4 bases from J; bases unmatched to any gene: 5. The germline CDR1 and CDR2 sequences are LGHNA and YSLEER. This CDR3 has 15 amino acids.

The chain carries TRBV2 and TRBJ1-4; D remains unclear. The V gene's germline CDR1 is SNHLY and CDR2 FYNNEI. V lost 8 bases to trimming and J lost 3 bases, with 7 bases between them. This CDR3 comprises 12 residues. CDR3 in amino acids: CASGGANEKLFF. For the CDR3, the DNA is TGTGCCAGCGGAGGCGCTAATGAAAAACTGTTTTTT.

The gene calls are TRBV15 and TRBJ2-2, with no clear D. This CDR3 has 15 amino acids. Germline V CDR1 and CDR2: LNHNV, YYDKDF (reference sequence). V lost 0 bases and J lost 1, with 6 bases in between. For the CDR3, the DNA is TGTGCCACCAGCAGAGATAGGAGGAACACCGGGGAGCTGTTTTTT. Protein product: CATSRDRRNTGELFF. Drawing the rest from reference TRBV15 and TRBJ2-2, the complete variable domain is DAMVIQNPRYQVTQFGKPVTLSCSQTLNHNVMYWYQQKSSQAPKLLFHYYDKDFNNEADTPDNFQSRRPNTSFCFLDIRSPGLGDTAMYLCATSRDRRNTGELFFGEGSRLTVL.

The chain uses TRBV19 and TRBJ2-5, with 7 bases lining up with TRBD1. This CDR3 is built from 15 residues. Germline V gene lookup returns CDR1 LNHDA and CDR2 SQIVND (reference sequence). Unmatched junction bases numbered 11, after V lost 5 bases and J lost 5 bases. The CDR3 coding sequence is TGTGCCAGTAGTCCCCTGACAGGGATTCAGGAGACCCAGTACTTC. It codes for CASSPLTGIQETQYF.

This clone was counted only a few times. The gene calls are TRBV11-2 and TRBJ1-2; D may be TRBD1 (6 bases). V was cut by 3 bases and J by 3 bases, with 11 bases left in between. Germline loops: CDR1 SGHAT, CDR2 FQNNGV. The length of the CDR3 is 14 residues. In DNA form, the CDR3 reads TGTGCCAGCAGCTTCAGGGGAGTGGACTATGGCTACACCTTC. This sequence encodes CASSFRGVDYGYTF. Complete variable domain (other parts from reference TRBV11-2 and TRBJ1-2): EAGVAQSPRYKIIEKRQSVAFWCNPISGHATLYWYQQILGQGPKLLIQFQNNGVVDDSQLPKDRFSAERLKGVDSTLKIQPAKLEDSAVYLCASSFRGVDYGYTFGSGTRLTVV.

This chain joins TRBV5-1 and TRBJ1-5, with 8 bases aligning to TRBD1. The CDR3 has 15 amino acids. V gave up 3 bases and J gave up 3 bases; unmatched junction bases: 5. CDR1 and CDR2 (germline): SGHRS, YFSETQ. The CDR3 is CASSSTGETNQPQHF. The DNA for the CDR3 is TGCGCCAGCAGCTCGACAGGGGAGACCAATCAGCCCCAGCATTTT.

This clone was seen a few times. The chain couples TRBV11-2 to TRBJ2-1; possibly TRBD2 for D (6 bases). Deletions cut 5 bases from V and 6 bases from J, with 14 bases between. The V gene's germline CDR1 is SGHAT and CDR2 FQNNGV. The CDR3 length is 14 residues. CDR3 in amino acids: CASSPPAGLNEQFF. The CDR3 region has the DNA TGTGCCAGCAGCCCCCCCGCGGGGCTCAATGAGCAGTTCTTC.

The chain recombines TRBV20-1 with TRBJ2-2; no clear D. Per germline, CDR1 DFQATT and CDR2 SNEGSKA (reference sequence). V lost 8 bases and J lost 5, with 9 bases in between. CDR3 length: 11 residues. CDR3 coding DNA: TGCAGTCCTTTTCGGACCGGGGAGCTGTTTTTT. Its protein product is CSPFRTGELFF.

The gene calls are TRBV29-1 and TRBJ1-5, with D unresolved. From germline, CDR1 is SQVTM and CDR2 ANQGSEA. The CDR3 has 12 amino acids. Trimming shortened V by 4 bases and J by 4 bases, and 8 bases separated the two germline ends. The CDR3 DNA sequence: TGCAGCGTTGGCACAGCTAATCAGCCCCAGCATTTT. Protein product: CSVGTANQPQHF.

V gene TRBV6-5 combines with J gene TRBJ2-1; 7 nucleotides line up with TRBD2. The CDR3 runs 14 residues. Germline assignment: CDR1 MNHEY and CDR2 SVGAGI. After removal of 2 bases from V and 7 bases from J, the junction contained 5 bases not matched to a gene. CDR3: CASSYGGSVNEQFF. CDR3 coding DNA: TGTGCCAGCAGTTACGGCGGGAGCGTAAATGAGCAGTTCTTC.

This clone appeared a single time. The chain uses TRBV4-3 and TRBJ2-2; 10 nucleotides match TRBD2. CDR3 length: 17 residues. Germline-derived CDR1 and CDR2 are LGHNA and YSLEER. V trimming: 1 base; J trimming: 1 base; junction bases outside the gene matches: 3. CDR3 loop: CASSQGLAGVNTGELFF. DNA of the CDR3: TGCGCCAGCAGCCAAGGCCTAGCGGGAGTGAACACCGGGGAGCTGTTTTTT.

The V and J genes are TRBV7-2 and TRBJ2-1; 12 bases are a match to TRBD2. Looked up from germline, CDR1 is SGHTA and CDR2 is FQGNSA. The CDR3 covers 15 residues. After removal of 5 bases from V and 10 bases from J, the junction contained 9 bases not matched to a gene. The CDR3 DNA sequence: TGTGCCAGCAGCCTCCGACTAGCGGGAGTAGGGGAGCAGTTCTTC. Protein: CASSLRLAGVGEQFF.

The J gene is TRBJ2-7, the V gene TRBV4-3; TRBD2 is a possible D gene (5 bases). V lost 5 bases, J lost 6 bases, and 14 bases lay in between. There are 13 residues in the CDR3. In germline, CDR1 is LGHNA, CDR2 YSLEER. Here the CDR3 reads CASSGGEGSEQYF. The CDR3, as DNA: TGCGCCAGCAGCGGAGGAGAGGGTAGCGAGCAGTACTTC.

The count of this clone is one. The chain carries TRBV13 and TRBJ1-2, with TRBD1 matching over 7 bases. The CDR3 spans 16 residues. The germline CDR1 and CDR2 sequences are PRHDT and FYEKMQ (reference sequence). After removal of 0 bases from V and 6 bases from J, the junction contained 10 bases not matched to a gene. CDR3 sequence: CASSLGLGQTGDGYTF. CDR3 coding DNA: TGTGCCAGCAGCTTAGGCCTCGGGCAAACAGGGGATGGCTACACCTTC. The variable domain in full, completed from reference TRBV13 and TRBJ1-2, reads AAGVIQSPRHLIKEKRETATLKCYPIPRHDTVYWYQQGPGQDPQFLISFYEKMQSDKGSIPDRFSAQQFSDYHSELNMSSLELGDSALYFCASSLGLGQTGDGYTFGSGTRLTVV.

This chain uses TRBV6-5 with TRBJ2-7, with TRBD1 matching over 11 bases. The trim removed 5 bases at V and 5 bases at J, leaving 5 bases unmatched. The CDR3 loop spans 14 amino acids. CDR1 is MNHEY, CDR2 SVGAGI, per germline. CDR3 residues: CASSTGQGADEQYF. The CDR3 region has the DNA TGTGCCAGCAGTACCGGACAGGGGGCAGACGAGCAGTACTTC.

The table lists this clone with a few counts. The gene calls are TRBV7-9 and TRBJ2-7, with D possibly matching TRBD1 (6 bases). With 4 bases removed from V and 2 bases from J, the gap between germline ends came to 15 bases. CDR3 length: 15 amino acids. In germline, CDR1 is SEHNR, CDR2 FQNEAQ (reference sequence). CDR3 residues: CASSSTGTTPYEQYF. CDR3 in DNA: TGTGCCAGCAGCTCCACCGGGACAACTCCCTACGAGCAGTACTTC.

V gene TRBV4-3 combines with J gene TRBJ1-3; a possible D gene is TRBD1 (5 bases). The CDR3 has 16 amino acids. V dropped 4 bases and J dropped 4 bases, with 17 bases sitting between them. Germline V CDR1 and CDR2: LGHNA, YSLEER. The CDR3 nucleotides are TGCGCCAGCAGCCCCGGGACTCCTGGACCCGGAAACACCATATATTTT. Protein product: CASSPGTPGPGNTIYF.

The chain is built from TRBV7-3 and TRBJ2-1; TRBD2 matches 8 bases. CDR3 size: 17 residues. Looked up from germline, CDR1 is SGHTA and CDR2 is FQGTGA. V trimming: 1 base; J trimming: 6 bases; junction bases outside the gene matches: 11. The CDR3 nucleotides are TGTGCCAGCAGCTTAAGGGGGGGACTAGGAACTTTCAATGAGCAGTTCTTC. It codes for CASSLRGGLGTFNEQFF.